Each of the 30 T cell receptor beta chains below was sequenced from the same sample in a study of cytomegalovirus exposure and HLA in healthy donors. Using immunoSEQ multiplex PCR, the repertoire was profiled, and TCRdb retains in-frame clones only, with some absent. The sample holds around 160,000 clones, approximately 90% seen once. The sample taken for sequencing was PBMCs. Receptors were obtained from a man younger than 35 in good health and CMV-seronegative.

This clone showed up just once. The DNA for the CDR3 is TGTGCCAGCAGCAAACTTGGACAGGGGAACACTGAAGCTTTCTTT. Its protein product is CASSKLGQGNTEAFF. The chain links TRBV14 to TRBJ1-1, with 8 bases aligning to TRBD1. The V gene's germline CDR1 is SGHDN and CDR2 FVKESK. V shed 5 bases, J shed 1 base, and the junction held 6 bases outside the gene matches. The CDR3 totals 15 residues.

The genes are TRBV7-9 and TRBJ1-2; perhaps TRBD1 as D (5 bases). In germline, CDR1 is SEHNR, CDR2 FQNEAQ (reference sequence). CDR3 length: 13 residues. Trimming shortened V by 5 bases and J by 7 bases, and 14 bases separated the two germline ends. The CDR3 protein is CASSLDSTIGYTF. CDR3 DNA sequence: TGTGCCAGCAGCCTTGACAGCACTATTGGCTACACCTTC.

This rearrangement joins TRBV5-1 to TRBJ2-5; 7 bases align to TRBD1. Trimming removed 3 bases from V and 1 base from J; junction bases left unmatched: 3. The CDR3 contains 14 residues. Germline CDR1 is SGHRS and CDR2 is YFSETQ. The CDR3 sequence: CASSSGQSQETQYF. DNA for the CDR3: TGCGCCAGCAGCTCGGGACAGTCCCAAGAGACCCAGTACTTC.

The chain carries TRBV11-2 and TRBJ2-1; TRBD2 matches 8 bases. The CDR3 loop spans 12 amino acids. Trimming took 5 bases from V and 16 from J; bases not matched to a gene: 10. Germline loops: CDR1 SGHAT, CDR2 FQNNGV. In nucleotides, the CDR3 is TGTGCCAGCAGCCCCTCACTAGCGGCGTTCTTCTTC. Translated: CASSPSLAAFFF. Using reference TRBV11-2 and TRBJ2-1 for the parts outside the CDR3, the full variable domain is EAGVAQSPRYKIIEKRQSVAFWCNPISGHATLYWYQQILGQGPKLLIQFQNNGVVDDSQLPKDRFSAERLKGVDSTLKIQPAKLEDSAVYLCASSPSLAAFFFGPGTRLTVL.

This clone showed up just a few times. The gene calls are TRBV11-2 and TRBJ1-4; D may be TRBD1 (6 bases). The germline V gene has CDR1 SGHAT and CDR2 FQNNGV. The V gene lost 6 bases and the J gene lost 7 bases, with 12 bases spanning the gap. The CDR3 is 13 amino acids. The CDR3 bases are TGTGCCAGCAGTTCACAGGGATCTGAAAAACTGTTTTTT. It translates to CASSSQGSEKLFF.

The chain combines TRBV27 with TRBJ2-4, with TRBD2 as a possible D gene (7 bases). Per germline, CDR1 MNHEY and CDR2 SMNVEV (reference sequence). V was clipped by 5 bases and J by 0 bases, with 17 bases between them. CDR3 length equals 17 residues. The CDR3 nucleotides read TGTGCCAGCAGTACACGAACGGGGGGCTTAGCCAAAAACATTCAGTACTTC. It codes for CASSTRTGGLAKNIQYF.

This chain uses TRBV2 with TRBJ1-5, with D possibly being TRBD1 (5 bases). CDR1 SNHLY and CDR2 FYNNEI come from the germline V gene. V was shortened by 7 bases and J by 7 bases, with 14 bases between the two germline ends. The CDR3 is 13 residues long. CDR3: CASNRGLLQPQHF. CDR3 DNA: TGTGCCAGCAATAGGGGACTGTTGCAGCCCCAGCATTTT.

The rearrangement joins TRBV9 to TRBJ1-4; D possibly corresponds to TRBD1 (5 bases). Germline V gene data show CDR1 as SGDLS and CDR2 as YYNGEE. This CDR3 has 13 amino acids. Trimming took 0 bases from V and 13 from J, leaving 13 bases between them. The CDR3 loop is CASSVGWRGPLFF. The CDR3 DNA is TGTGCCAGCAGCGTAGGATGGAGGGGACCACTGTTTTTT.

The rearrangement uses TRBV12-5 and TRBJ1-2; 7 bases are a match to TRBD1. Germline CDR1 LGHNT, CDR2 FRNRAP. The CDR3 has 13 residues. V lost 2 bases to trimming and J lost 4 bases; unmatched junction nucleotides: 1. The CDR3 protein is CASGLSGGYGYTF. The CDR3 nucleotides read TGTGCTAGTGGTTTGTCAGGGGGCTATGGCTACACCTTC.

The CDR3 spells CASTDRDTYGYTF. CDR3 in DNA: TGTGCCAGTACCGACAGGGACACTTATGGCTACACCTTC. V usage is TRBV19 and J usage is TRBJ1-2, with 7 bases that match TRBD1. The J segment lost 5 bases and the V segment lost 7 bases, leaving 7 bases of the junction unmatched. The CDR3 sequence is 13 residues long. CDR1 and CDR2 from the germline V gene are LNHDA and SQIVND (reference sequence). Full variable domain (remainder filled in from reference TRBV19 and TRBJ1-2): DGGITQSPKYLFRKEGQNVTLSCEQNLNHDAMYWYRQDPGQGLRLIYYSQIVNDFQKGDIAEGYSVSREKKESFPLTVTSAQKNPTAFYLCASTDRDTYGYTFGSGTRLTVV.

This clone was seen only once. The chain carries TRBV6-5 and TRBJ2-1; possibly TRBD1 for D (5 bases). Trimming stripped 0 bases from V and 6 bases from J, with 12 bases between. In germline, CDR1 is MNHEY, CDR2 SVGAGI. This CDR3 has 15 amino acids. The CDR3 is CASSYSTQGSNEQFF. In nucleotides, the CDR3 is TGTGCCAGCAGTTACTCTACCCAGGGTTCCAATGAGCAGTTCTTC.

The chain is built from TRBV14 and TRBJ2-5, with 9 bases aligning to TRBD1. V shed 5 bases and J 6 bases; nucleotides not matched to a gene: 10. This CDR3 comprises 15 residues. Germline V CDR1 and CDR2: SGHDN, FVKESK. CDR3 protein: CASSIRKGTGKTQYF. For the CDR3, the DNA is TGTGCCAGCAGCATCCGAAAAGGGACAGGGAAGACCCAGTACTTC.

The V and J genes are TRBV5-6 and TRBJ2-7; D remains ambiguous. Germline V gene sequence: CDR1 SGHDT, CDR2 YYEEEE. V was trimmed by 2 bases and J by 6 bases, leaving 6 bases between them. The CDR3 length is 11 residues. The CDR3 region has the DNA TGTGCCAGCAGCTTCCGGGTCGAGCAGTACTTC. Residues: CASSFRVEQYF.

The CDR3 coding sequence is TGTGCCAGCAGTTTGCGGGGGGGGGATACGCAGTATTTT. This gives the protein CASSLRGGDTQYF. The J gene is TRBJ2-3, the V gene TRBV28; TRBD2 aligns across 9 bases. This CDR3 has 13 amino acids. Unmatched junction bases numbered 1, after V lost 3 bases and J lost 6 bases. Per the germline V gene, CDR1 is MDHEN and CDR2 is SYDVKM.

The J gene is TRBJ1-2, the V gene TRBV6-1; 11 positions match TRBD1. Germline values: CDR1 MNHNS, CDR2 SASEGT. The J segment lost 4 bases and the V segment lost 0 bases, leaving 1 base of the junction unmatched. The CDR3 is made up of 15 amino acids. The CDR3 sequence: CASSEAGTGGYGYTF. The DNA of the CDR3 is TGTGCCAGCAGTGAAGCGGGGACAGGGGGCTATGGCTACACCTTC.

This rearrangement joins TRBV29-1 to TRBJ2-5, with TRBD2 matching 8 bases. The ends lost 1 base at V and 3 bases at J; junction bases unmatched: 7. Germline V gene data show CDR1 as SQVTM and CDR2 as ANQGSEA. The CDR3 runs to 15 residues. The CDR3: CSVEGTSLSEETQYF. The CDR3, as DNA: TGCAGCGTTGAAGGGACTAGCTTGTCCGAAGAGACCCAGTACTTC. The complete variable domain, with remaining parts taken from reference TRBV29-1 and TRBJ2-5, reads SAVISQKPSRDICQRGTSLTIQCQVDSQVTMMFWYRQQPGQSLTLIATANQGSEATYESGFVIDKFPISRPNLTFSTLTVSNMSPEDSSIYLCSVEGTSLSEETQYFGPGTRLLVL.

The V gene is TRBV5-1, the J gene TRBJ1-3, with 7 bases that match TRBD1. The CDR3 consists of 18 residues. CDR1 and CDR2 (germline): SGHRS, YFSETQ. V dropped 4 bases and J dropped 0; count of bases not matched to a gene: 13. The CDR3 DNA is TGCGCCAGCAGCGCGATCACAGGGGCAGGGTTCTCTGGAAACACCATATATTTT. This gives the protein CASSAITGAGFSGNTIYF.

V is TRBV19 and J is TRBJ2-1; maybe TRBD2 (6 bases). Trimming removed 7 bases at V and 3 bases at J, with 10 bases between. Looked up from germline, CDR1 is LNHDA and CDR2 is SQIVND (reference sequence). The length of the CDR3 is 13 residues. This CDR3 is CASMSGLYNEQFF. The CDR3 nucleotides are TGTGCCAGTATGAGCGGGCTCTACAATGAGCAGTTCTTC. The whole variable domain, filled in from reference TRBV19 and TRBJ2-1, reads DGGITQSPKYLFRKEGQNVTLSCEQNLNHDAMYWYRQDPGQGLRLIYYSQIVNDFQKGDIAEGYSVSREKKESFPLTVTSAQKNPTAFYLCASMSGLYNEQFFGPGTRLTVL.

The chain uses TRBV7-6 and TRBJ2-2, with TRBD2 as a possible D gene (6 bases). CDR3 length: 17 amino acids. Germline CDR1 is SGHVS and CDR2 is FNYEAQ. Trimming left V 1 base short and J 8 bases short, with 20 bases between. The CDR3 loop reads CASSLGPGAGKLGELFF. The CDR3 nucleotides are TGTGCCAGCAGCTTAGGACCCGGGGCGGGAAAATTAGGGGAGCTGTTTTTT.

This clone was seen a handful of times. Here the CDR3 reads CASSPGQGRLVYTF. The CDR3 nucleotides read TGCGCCAGCAGCCCCGGACAGGGGCGCCTGGTCTACACCTTC. The chain couples TRBV5-1 to TRBJ1-2, with TRBD1 matching 9 bases. The CDR3 is 14 residues long. Germline V CDR1 and CDR2: SGHRS, YFSETQ. Germline trimming cut 4 bases from V and 10 bases from J; bases unmatched to any gene: 11. Combining the CDR3 with reference TRBV5-1 and TRBJ1-2 gives the whole variable domain KAGVTQTPRYLIKTRGQQVTLSCSPISGHRSVSWYQQTPGQGLQFLFEYFSETQRNKGNFPGRFSGRQFSNSRSEMNVSTLELGDSALYLCASSPGQGRLVYTFGSGTRLTVV.

V is TRBV6-5 and J is TRBJ1-2; TRBD1 agrees at 11 bases. Germline trimming cut 8 bases from V and 4 bases from J; bases unmatched to any gene: 9. The CDR3 spans 15 residues. In germline, CDR1 is MNHEY, CDR2 SVGAGI. This chain's CDR3 is CASGAGQGATYGYTF. CDR3 sequence (DNA): TGTGCCAGCGGAGCCGGACAGGGGGCTACCTATGGCTACACCTTC.

The genes are TRBV6-1 and TRBJ2-1; 7 bases agree with TRBD2. Germline trimming cut 3 bases from V and 4 bases from J; bases unmatched to any gene: 9. In germline, CDR1 is MNHNS, CDR2 SASEGT. This CDR3 has 16 amino acids. CDR3 sequence (DNA): TGTGCCAGCAGTGACGAAGGACTAGAAATATACAATGAGCAGTTCTTC. Translating it yields CASSDEGLEIYNEQFF.

The J gene is TRBJ2-1, the V gene TRBV29-1; D might be TRBD2 (6 bases). CDR1 and CDR2 (germline): SQVTM, ANQGSEA. The CDR3 sequence is 16 residues long. V lost 4 bases and J 0 bases, leaving 16 bases between the germline ends. The CDR3 nucleotides read TGCAGCGTTGTGTCGGGAGACCCTAGCTCCTACAATGAGCAGTTCTTC. As protein: CSVVSGDPSSYNEQFF.

The rearrangement links TRBV6-5 to TRBJ1-1; 9 nucleotides match TRBD1. V lost 5 bases and J lost 5; bases outside the gene matches: 9. CDR1 and CDR2 from the germline V gene are MNHEY and SVGAGI. This CDR3 comprises 15 residues. The CDR3 DNA reads as TGTGCCAGCAGTGGGACAGGGTTAACGGGGACTGAAGCTTTCTTT. Residues: CASSGTGLTGTEAFF.

This clone was seen only a few times. The V and J genes are TRBV18 and TRBJ2-7; 8 bases align to TRBD2. The CDR3 sequence is 13 residues long. Germline CDR1 is KGHSH and CDR2 is LQKENI. V dropped 2 bases and J dropped 5; count of bases not matched to a gene: 2. This CDR3 reads CASSPNGGDEQYV. DNA for the CDR3: TGTGCCAGCTCACCAAACGGGGGGGACGAGCAGTACGTC.

Written as DNA, the CDR3 is TGTGCCAGCAGCTTCGGGAGTCCTAATGAAAAACTGTTTTTT. It specifies CASSFGSPNEKLFF. The chain combines TRBV11-2 with TRBJ1-4, with unresolved D. The V gene lost 3 bases and the J gene lost 3 bases, with 8 bases spanning the gap. This CDR3 region has 14 residues. Germline V gene sequence: CDR1 SGHAT, CDR2 FQNNGV.

V and J are TRBV21-1 and TRBJ1-2; the DNA was not compared with TRBD1, the D call given in the table. TRBV21-1 constitutes a pseudogene. The CDR3 consists of 15 residues. The CDR3 sequence is CASSKYHREKYGYTF. In DNA, the CDR3 is TGTGCCAGCAGCAAATACCACAGGGAAAAGTATGGCTACACCTTC.

The chain combines TRBV6-1 with TRBJ2-5; D is unclear. Germline CDR1 reads MNHNS; CDR2 reads SASEGT. The CDR3 contains 13 residues. With 5 bases removed from V and 1 base from J, the gap between germline ends came to 8 bases. The CDR3 protein is CASSPSSQETQYF. CDR3 DNA sequence: TGTGCCAGCAGTCCGAGTAGCCAAGAGACCCAGTACTTC.

V usage is TRBV5-1 and J usage is TRBJ1-4; no reliable D call. The V gene's germline CDR1 is SGHRS and CDR2 YFSETQ. Trimming pared 3 bases from V and 0 bases from J, leaving 9 bases between. This CDR3 is built from 15 residues. DNA of the CDR3: TGCGCCAGCAGCTCTCCGGGTCCAACTAATGAAAAACTGTTTTTT. Translation gives CASSSPGPTNEKLFF.

The V gene is TRBV5-1, the J gene TRBJ2-1, with 8 bases aligning to TRBD1. After removal of 4 bases from V and 9 bases from J, the junction contained 15 bases not matched to a gene. This CDR3 spans 16 amino acids. CDR1 is SGHRS and CDR2 is YFSETQ in the germline V gene. The CDR3 spells CASSPFATGGEVEQFF. In DNA, the CDR3 is TGCGCCAGCAGCCCCTTTGCCACAGGGGGTGAAGTTGAGCAGTTCTTC.